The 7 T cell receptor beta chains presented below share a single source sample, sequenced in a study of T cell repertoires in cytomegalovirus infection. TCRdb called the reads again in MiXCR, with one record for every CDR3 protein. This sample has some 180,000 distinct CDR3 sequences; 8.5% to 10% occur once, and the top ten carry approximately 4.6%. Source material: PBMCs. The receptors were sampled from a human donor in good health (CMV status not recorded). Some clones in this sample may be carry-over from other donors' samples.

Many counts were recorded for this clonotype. The CDR3, as DNA: TGTGCCAGCAGCTTAGACCAGAGGGCTGAAGCTTTCTTT. As protein: CASSLDQRAEAFF. The chain has TRBV7-2 and TRBJ1-1; D call uncertain. Trimming took off 1 base at V and 6 bases at J, with 9 bases between the two ends. The CDR3 is made up of 13 amino acids. Germline V CDR1 and CDR2: SGHTA, FQGNSA. Together with reference TRBV7-2 and TRBJ1-1, the CDR3 gives the full variable domain: GAGVSQSPSNKVTEKGKDVELRCDPISGHTALYWYRQSLGQGLEFLIYFQGNSAPDKSGLPSDRFSAERTGGSVSTLTIQRTQQEDSAVYLCASSLDQRAEAFFGQGTRLTVV.

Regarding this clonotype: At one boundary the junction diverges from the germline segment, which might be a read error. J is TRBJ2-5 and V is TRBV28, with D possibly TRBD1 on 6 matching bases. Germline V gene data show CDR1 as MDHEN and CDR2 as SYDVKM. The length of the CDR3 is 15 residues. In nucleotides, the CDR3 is TGTGGCAGCTACAGCGAGGGGGTGATCCAAGAGACCCAGTACTTC. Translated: CGSYSEGVIQETQYF.

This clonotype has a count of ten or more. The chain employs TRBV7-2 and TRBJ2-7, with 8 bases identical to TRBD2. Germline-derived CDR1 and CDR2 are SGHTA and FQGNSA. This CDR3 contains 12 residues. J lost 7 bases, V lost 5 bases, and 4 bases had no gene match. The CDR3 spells CASSPPGGEQYF. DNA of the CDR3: TGTGCCAGCAGCCCCCCGGGGGGGGAGCAGTACTTC. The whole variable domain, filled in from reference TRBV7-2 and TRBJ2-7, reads GAGVSQSPSNKVTEKGKDVELRCDPISGHTALYWYRQSLGQGLEFLIYFQGNSAPDKSGLPSDRFSAERTGGSVSTLTIQRTQQEDSAVYLCASSPPGGEQYFGPGTRLTVT.

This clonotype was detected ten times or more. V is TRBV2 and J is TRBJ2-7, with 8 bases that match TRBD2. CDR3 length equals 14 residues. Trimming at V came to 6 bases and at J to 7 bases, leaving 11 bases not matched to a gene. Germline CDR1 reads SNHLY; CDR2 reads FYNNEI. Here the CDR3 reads CASRSAGGVGEQYF. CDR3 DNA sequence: TGTGCCAGCAGATCGGCGGGAGGAGTGGGGGAGCAGTACTTC.

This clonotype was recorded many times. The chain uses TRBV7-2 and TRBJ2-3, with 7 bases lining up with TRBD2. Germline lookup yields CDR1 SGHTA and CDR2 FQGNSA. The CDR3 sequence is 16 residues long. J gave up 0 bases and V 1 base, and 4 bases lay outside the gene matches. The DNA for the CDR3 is TGTGCCAGCAGCTTAGGAGGGCGGGGGAGCACAGATACGCAGTATTTT. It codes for CASSLGGRGSTDTQYF.

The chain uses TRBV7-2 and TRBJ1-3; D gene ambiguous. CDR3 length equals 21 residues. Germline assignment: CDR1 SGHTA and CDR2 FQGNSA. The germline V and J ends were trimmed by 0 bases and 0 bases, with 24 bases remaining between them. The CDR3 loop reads CASSLAAIGRQLSYSGNTIYF. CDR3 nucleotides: TGTGCCAGCAGCTTAGCCGCGATTGGAAGGCAGCTCTCCTACTCTGGAAACACCATATATTTT.

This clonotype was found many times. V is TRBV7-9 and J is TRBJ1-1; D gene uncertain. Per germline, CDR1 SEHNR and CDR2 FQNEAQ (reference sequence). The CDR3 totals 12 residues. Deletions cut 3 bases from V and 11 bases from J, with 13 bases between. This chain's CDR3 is CASSFYSDSAFF. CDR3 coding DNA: TGTGCCAGCAGCTTCTATTCCGATTCGGCTTTCTTT.